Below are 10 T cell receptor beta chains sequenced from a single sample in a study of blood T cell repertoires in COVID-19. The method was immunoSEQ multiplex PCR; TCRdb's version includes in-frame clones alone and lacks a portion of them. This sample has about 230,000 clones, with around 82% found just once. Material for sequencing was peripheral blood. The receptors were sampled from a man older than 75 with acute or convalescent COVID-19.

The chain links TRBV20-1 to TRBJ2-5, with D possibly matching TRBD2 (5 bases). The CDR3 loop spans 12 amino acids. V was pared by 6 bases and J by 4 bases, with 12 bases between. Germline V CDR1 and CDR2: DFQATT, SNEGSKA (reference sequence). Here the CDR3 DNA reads TGCAGTGCAAGTGGACTGGGAGAGACCCAGTACTTC. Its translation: CSASGLGETQYF.

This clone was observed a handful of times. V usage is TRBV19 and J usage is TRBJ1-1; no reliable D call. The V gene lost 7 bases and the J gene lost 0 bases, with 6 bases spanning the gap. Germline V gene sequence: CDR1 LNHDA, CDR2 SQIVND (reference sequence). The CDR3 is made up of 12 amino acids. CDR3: CASNDLNTEAFF. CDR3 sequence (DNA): TGTGCCAGTAATGACTTGAACACTGAAGCTTTCTTT.

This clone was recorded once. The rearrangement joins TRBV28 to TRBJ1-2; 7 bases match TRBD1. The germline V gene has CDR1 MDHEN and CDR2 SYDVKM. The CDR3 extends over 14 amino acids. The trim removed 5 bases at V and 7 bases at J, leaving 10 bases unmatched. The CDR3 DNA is TGTGCCAGCAGTCTATATAGGGGGCCTGGTGGCTACACCTTC. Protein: CASSLYRGPGGYTF.

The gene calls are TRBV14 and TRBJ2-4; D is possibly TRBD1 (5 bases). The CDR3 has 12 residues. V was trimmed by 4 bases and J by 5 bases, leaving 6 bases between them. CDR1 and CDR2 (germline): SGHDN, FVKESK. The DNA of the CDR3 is TGTGCCAGCAGCCGGGGCGAAAACATTCAGTACTTC. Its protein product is CASSRGENIQYF.

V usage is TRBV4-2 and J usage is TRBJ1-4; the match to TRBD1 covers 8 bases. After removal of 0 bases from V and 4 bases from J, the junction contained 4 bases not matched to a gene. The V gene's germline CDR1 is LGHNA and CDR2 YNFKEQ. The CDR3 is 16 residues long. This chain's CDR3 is CASSQDRGQGNEKLFF. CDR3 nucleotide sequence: TGTGCCAGCAGCCAAGACAGGGGGCAAGGTAATGAAAAACTGTTTTTT.

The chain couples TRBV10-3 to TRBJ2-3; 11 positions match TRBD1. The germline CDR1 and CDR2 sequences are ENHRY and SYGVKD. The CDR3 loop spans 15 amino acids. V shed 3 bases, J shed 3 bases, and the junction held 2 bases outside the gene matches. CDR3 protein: CAISEGTGGTDTQYF. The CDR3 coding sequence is TGTGCCATCAGTGAAGGGACAGGGGGGACAGATACGCAGTATTTT.

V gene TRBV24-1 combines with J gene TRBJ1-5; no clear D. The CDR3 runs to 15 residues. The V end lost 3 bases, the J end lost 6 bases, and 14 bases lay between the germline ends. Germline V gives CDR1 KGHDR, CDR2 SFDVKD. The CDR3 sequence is CATSDNRDTFQPQHF. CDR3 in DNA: TGTGCCACCAGTGATAATCGGGATACATTTCAGCCCCAGCATTTT.

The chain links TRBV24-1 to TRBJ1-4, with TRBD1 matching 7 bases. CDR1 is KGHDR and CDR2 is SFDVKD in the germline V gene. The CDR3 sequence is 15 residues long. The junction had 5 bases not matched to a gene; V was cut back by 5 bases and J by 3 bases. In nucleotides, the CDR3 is TGTGCCACCAGTGGAGGGGGCGTAGCTAATGAAAAACTGTTTTTT. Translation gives CATSGGGVANEKLFF.

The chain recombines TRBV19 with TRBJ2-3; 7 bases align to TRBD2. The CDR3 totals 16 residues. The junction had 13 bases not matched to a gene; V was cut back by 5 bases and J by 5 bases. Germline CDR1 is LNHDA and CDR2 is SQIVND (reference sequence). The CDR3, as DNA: TGTGCCAGTAGTTGGACTAGGGGTTTTGCCGGAGATACGCAGTATTTT. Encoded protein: CASSWTRGFAGDTQYF.

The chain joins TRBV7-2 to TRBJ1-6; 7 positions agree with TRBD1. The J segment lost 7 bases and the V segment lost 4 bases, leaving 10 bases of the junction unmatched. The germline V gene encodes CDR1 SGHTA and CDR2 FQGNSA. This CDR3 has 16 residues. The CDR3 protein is CASSSHRGGVNSPLHF. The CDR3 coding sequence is TGTGCCAGCAGCTCCCACAGGGGAGGTGTCAATTCACCCCTCCACTTT. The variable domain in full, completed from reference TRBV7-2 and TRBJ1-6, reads GAGVSQSPSNKVTEKGKDVELRCDPISGHTALYWYRQSLGQGLEFLIYFQGNSAPDKSGLPSDRFSAERTGGSVSTLTIQRTQQEDSAVYLCASSSHRGGVNSPLHFGNGTRLTVT.